This T cell receptor (beta chain) was observed in a study of blood T cell repertoires in COVID-19. Study summary: From T cells, B-cell-depleted T cells, or PBMCs came the material, which was cDNA or gDNA.

CDR1 and CDR2 (germline): LGHDT, YNNKEL (reference sequence). The CDR3 has 15 amino acids. Trimming shortened V by 4 bases and J by 4 bases, and 14 bases separated the two germline ends. This table comes from immunoSEQ multiplex PCR, and its TCRdb copy is limited to in-frame clones, with some not included. The sample holds around 120,000 clones; around four fifths are singletons and the top ten take just under 25%. The chain recombines TRBV3-1 (or the pseudogene TRBV3-2) with TRBJ1-5; D unresolved. Input material: peripheral blood. The TCR was taken from a human donor in a cohort sampled during active COVID-19. Here the CDR3 reads CASSPRGSPNQPQHF. The DNA of the CDR3 is TGTGCCAGCAGCCCCCGGGGAAGCCCGAATCAGCCCCAGCATTTT.